Here is one TCR beta chain with its context. Its antigen is still unknown. TCR alpha and TCR beta cDNA libraries carrying sample barcodes and UMIs came from 5'RACE with constant-segment primers. TCRdb re-called the 5' RACE reads with MiXCR, one entry per CDR3 protein. Among 150,000 to 200,000 distinct CDR3 sequences listed, 11% were seen once. The sample comes from a study of T-cell memory formation after mild COVID-19. Study conclusions and caveats: Second-wave clones that peaked on day 37 lacked confirmed SARS-CoV-2 specificity. CD4+ contracting clones were mainly CM and EM; CD8+ ones, EMRA. Pre-infection memory harbored some responding clones, suggesting cross-reactive memory joined.

Germline CDR1 is MGHRA and CDR2 is YSYEKL. The CDR3 spans 15 residues. Trimming stripped 0 bases from V and 3 bases from J, with 8 bases between. The chain carries TRBV4-1 and TRBJ1-4, with D perhaps TRBD1 (6 bases). Sequencing was performed on PBMCs or a T cell subset sorted from them (not recorded which). The sequence was obtained from a man aged 18 to 35 who had mild COVID-19 (a few samples of this study predate the infection). Cell type and time point are not known. This chain's CDR3 is CASSQEGGSNEKLFF. Here the CDR3 DNA reads TGCGCCAGCAGCCAAGAAGGGGGTTCTAATGAAAAACTGTTTTTT.